This T cell receptor beta chain stems from a study of cytomegalovirus exposure and HLA in healthy donors. Study outcomes and limitations: While the bulk of TCR sequences proved rare, some public TCRs turned up in many donors. Reported results showed that the classifier diagnosed cytomegalovirus status with high specificity and sensitivity.

About this clone: As yet, its antigen is unknown.

Method: immunoSEQ multiplex PCR; TCRdb's copy keeps in-frame clones and lacks some. The sample yields roughly 80,000 clones, 93% seen once. The CDR3 is made up of 16 amino acids. The V and J ends lost 0 bases and 2 bases respectively, with 12 bases between them. Germline loops: CDR1 SGHNT, CDR2 YYREEE (reference sequence). From the 120-subject validation cohort, which was separate from the approximately 670-subject first cohort, the donors were drawn. Sequenced sample: PBMCs. The gene calls are TRBV5-4 and TRBJ2-1; D unclear. This TCR derives from a man younger than 30 in good health and CMV-seronegative. The CDR3 reads CASSLDVATTYNEQFF. The CDR3 coding sequence is TGTGCCAGCAGCTTGGATGTGGCTACTACCTACAATGAGCAGTTCTTC.